Each of the 15 T cell receptor beta chains below was sequenced from the same sample in a study of T-cell reconstitution after alpha-beta-depleted transplantation in children. Unique molecular identifiers were built into the TCRbeta library. TCRdb re-called the PCR reads through MiXCR, storing one row per CDR3 protein. The sample lists around 960,000 distinct CDR3 sequences; less than 30% were seen once. The material sequenced was PBMCs, mostly from graft donor cells, taken 360 days after TCRalphabeta/CD19-depleted stem cell transplant. These receptors all come from a boy younger than two who had a stem cell transplant for SCID, so the T cells may come from the graft donor.

This clonotype was counted a few times. The rearrangement links TRBV2 to TRBJ1-2; D possibly corresponds to TRBD1 (6 bases). CDR3 length equals 14 residues. With 6 bases removed from V and 6 bases from J, the gap between germline ends came to 17 bases. The germline gives CDR1 SNHLY, CDR2 FYNNEI. As DNA, the CDR3 is TGTGCCAGCAGAGAACAGGGTATCGCGGATGGCTACACCTTC. Its translation: CASREQGIADGYTF.

This chain connects TRBV5-5 to TRBJ1-6; 8 bases match TRBD1. Looked up from germline, CDR1 is SGHKS and CDR2 is YYEKEE (reference sequence). With V trimmed by 4 bases and J by 9 bases, 9 bases remained unmatched. The CDR3 loop spans 15 amino acids. For the CDR3, the DNA is TGTGCCAGCAGCCCGACCGGGACAGGAGGTTCACCCCTCCACTTT. It is translated as CASSPTGTGGSPLHF.

The sample holds many counts of this clonotype. The chain is built from TRBV6-5 and TRBJ2-1; D may match TRBD1 or TRBD2 (5 bases each). Trimming pared 2 bases from V and 0 bases from J, leaving 5 bases between. Germline V gene sequence: CDR1 MNHEY, CDR2 SVGAGI. The length of the CDR3 is 14 residues. DNA for the CDR3: TGTGCCAGCAGTTACGGGGGCTCCTACAATGAGCAGTTCTTC. This encodes CASSYGGSYNEQFF.

This clonotype was detected ten times or more. J is TRBJ2-5 and V is TRBV4-1; D uncertain. Deletions cut 3 bases from V and 4 bases from J, with 6 bases between. The CDR3 spans 12 residues. CDR1 is MGHRA, CDR2 YSYEKL, per germline. The CDR3: CASSHPGETQYF. The CDR3 bases are TGCGCCAGCAGCCACCCTGGAGAGACCCAGTACTTC.

This chain joins TRBV12-3 or TRBV12-4 and TRBJ2-7, with D perhaps matching TRBD2 (6 bases). CDR3 length equals 14 residues. Trimming shortened V by 5 bases and J by 5 bases, and 16 bases separated the two germline ends. CDR3 loop: CASSLVFTGDEQYF. The CDR3 DNA reads as TGTGCCAGCAGTCTCGTTTTTACGGGGGACGAGCAGTACTTC.

In this sample, this clonotype turned up a few times. The CDR3 loop reads CAISETLAGGNEQFF. DNA of the CDR3: TGTGCCATCAGTGAGACCCTAGCGGGGGGCAATGAGCAGTTCTTC. This sequence joins TRBV10-3 and TRBJ2-1; 11 nucleotides match TRBD2. The V and J ends lost 2 bases and 6 bases, in that order; junction bases with no gene match: 3. Germline CDR1 and CDR2: ENHRY and SYGVKD. CDR3 length: 15 residues.

There are a few counts of this clonotype. J is TRBJ2-7 and V is TRBV12-3 or TRBV12-4; D gene uncertain. The CDR3 runs to 14 residues. The V gene lost 9 bases and the J gene lost 1 base, with 16 bases spanning the gap. The CDR3 nucleotides read TGTGCCAGTCGGCTGTCGGCTTTATCCTACGAGCAGTACTTC. It is translated as CASRLSALSYEQYF.

The chain couples TRBV2 to TRBJ1-4; possible D gene TRBD1, 6 bases. The CDR3 covers 15 residues. From germline, CDR1 is SNHLY and CDR2 FYNNEI. V was pared by 2 bases and J by 2 bases, with 9 bases between. CDR3 amino acids: CASSEMQGTNEKLFF. In nucleotides, the CDR3 is TGTGCCAGCAGTGAAATGCAGGGGACTAATGAAAAACTGTTTTTT.

The V and J genes are TRBV12-3 or TRBV12-4 and TRBJ2-3; TRBD1 agrees at 8 bases. J lost 1 base, V lost 7 bases, and 4 bases had no gene match. The length of the CDR3 is 14 residues. CDR3 protein: CASTRTGRTDTQYF. The CDR3 DNA is TGTGCCAGCACCCGGACAGGGCGCACAGATACGCAGTATTTT.

The chain employs TRBV5-1 and TRBJ2-5; D may be TRBD2 (5 bases). The CDR3 sequence is 16 residues long. Germline CDR1 is SGHRS and CDR2 is YFSETQ. V gave up 0 bases and J gave up 1 base, with 13 bases separating them. CDR3 region: CASSLAAAAVQETQYF. Written as DNA, the CDR3 is TGCGCCAGCAGCTTGGCAGCAGCGGCAGTCCAAGAGACCCAGTACTTC.

This chain joins TRBV27 and TRBJ2-3, with TRBD2 matching 13 bases. The CDR3 totals 16 residues. V shed 3 bases, J shed 8 bases, and the junction held 8 bases outside the gene matches. Germline V gives CDR1 MNHEY, CDR2 SMNVEV (reference sequence). The CDR3 DNA sequence: TGTGCCAGCAGTTTTTTACTAGCGGGGGGGCGAGGTACGCAGTATTTT. Encoded protein: CASSFLLAGGRGTQYF.

This clonotype was seen more than once but under ten times. This chain uses TRBV12-3 or TRBV12-4 with TRBJ1-3; D call uncertain. The CDR3 loop spans 14 amino acids. V gave up 6 bases and J gave up 1 base, with 10 bases separating them. CDR3 protein: CASSPPPSGNTIYF. The CDR3 DNA is TGTGCCAGCAGCCCCCCCCCATCTGGAAACACCATATATTTT.

This rearrangement joins TRBV19 to TRBJ1-1, with D possibly being TRBD1 (5 bases). From germline, CDR1 is LNHDA and CDR2 SQIVND (reference sequence). The V gene lost 1 base and the J gene lost 4 bases, with 10 bases spanning the gap. The CDR3 spans 14 residues. CDR3 sequence: CASSIAAGGTEAFF. The CDR3 DNA reads TGTGCCAGTAGTATAGCGGCGGGGGGCACTGAAGCTTTCTTT.

This clonotype was seen only a few times. The chain links TRBV4-3 to TRBJ2-5; perhaps TRBD1 as D (6 bases). Germline lookup yields CDR1 LGHNA and CDR2 YSLEER. The germline V and J ends were trimmed by 0 bases and 2 bases, with 16 bases remaining between them. This CDR3 comprises 17 residues. The CDR3 region is CASSQDTAGTGQETQYF. The CDR3, as DNA: TGCGCCAGCAGCCAAGATACTGCTGGCACAGGGCAAGAGACCCAGTACTTC.

This clonotype came up many times. V is TRBV9 and J is TRBJ2-2; TRBD1 agrees at 8 bases. Germline V CDR1 and CDR2: SGDLS, YYNGEE. The CDR3 covers 15 residues. The trim removed 0 bases at V and 5 bases at J, leaving 3 bases unmatched. CDR3 sequence reads: CASSVGTGTTGELFF. CDR3 nucleotide sequence: TGTGCCAGCAGCGTAGGGACAGGGACTACCGGGGAGCTGTTTTTT.